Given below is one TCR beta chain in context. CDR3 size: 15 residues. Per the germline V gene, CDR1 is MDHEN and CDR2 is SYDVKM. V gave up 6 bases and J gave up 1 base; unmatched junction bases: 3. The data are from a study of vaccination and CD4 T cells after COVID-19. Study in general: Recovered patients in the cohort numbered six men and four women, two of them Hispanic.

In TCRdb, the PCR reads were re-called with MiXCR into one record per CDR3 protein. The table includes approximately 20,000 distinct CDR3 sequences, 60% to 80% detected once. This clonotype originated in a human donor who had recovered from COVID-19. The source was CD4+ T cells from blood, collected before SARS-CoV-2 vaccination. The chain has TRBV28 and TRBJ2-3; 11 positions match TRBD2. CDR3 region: CASSLLAGGTDTQYF. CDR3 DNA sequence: TGTGCCAGCAGCCTACTAGCGGGAGGCACAGATACGCAGTATTTT.